The clone carrying this TCR beta chain was seen a handful of times. Its antigen is currently unknown. The CDR3 extends over 14 amino acids. Trimming took 4 bases from V and 0 from J, leaving 10 bases between them. Germline V CDR1 and CDR2: SGHRS, YFSETQ. The record originates from a study of identical twins. Overall study results and limits: Within cord blood, abundant beta clonotypes carried fewer insertions, but memory repertoires showed no such trend. Models predicted too little out-of-frame TCR alpha sharing in monozygotic twins. Twins shared beta out-of-frame sequences in excess, but this excess was weaker.

cDNA molecules carried unique molecular identifiers, and template switching added a universal primer site. MiXCR, run by TCRdb on the 5' RACE reads, gives a single entry per CDR3 protein. The sample has under 1 million distinct CDR3 sequences, over 9% seen once. The data also belong to a second study, concerning yellow fever vaccine responses in identical twins.

This sequence joins TRBV5-1 and TRBJ2-5; unclear D gene. The sample was PBMCs. This clonotype was obtained from a woman aged 18-29 years in good health. CDR3 in DNA: TGCGCCAGCAGCCAGACACCGTACCAAGAGACCCAGTACTTC. This gives the protein CASSQTPYQETQYF.